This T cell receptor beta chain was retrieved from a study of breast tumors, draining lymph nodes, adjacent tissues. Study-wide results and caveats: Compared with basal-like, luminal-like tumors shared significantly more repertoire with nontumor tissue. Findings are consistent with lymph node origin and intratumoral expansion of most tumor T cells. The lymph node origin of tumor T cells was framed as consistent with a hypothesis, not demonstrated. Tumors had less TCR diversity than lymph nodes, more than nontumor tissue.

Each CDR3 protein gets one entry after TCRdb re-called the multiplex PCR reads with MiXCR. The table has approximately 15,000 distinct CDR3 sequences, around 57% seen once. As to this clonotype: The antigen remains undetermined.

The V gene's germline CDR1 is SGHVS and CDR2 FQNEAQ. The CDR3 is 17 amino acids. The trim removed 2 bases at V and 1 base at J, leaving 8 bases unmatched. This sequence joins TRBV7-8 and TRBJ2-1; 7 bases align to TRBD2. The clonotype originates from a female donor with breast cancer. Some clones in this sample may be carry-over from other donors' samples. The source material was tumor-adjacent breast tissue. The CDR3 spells CASSLIWEGLSYNEQFF. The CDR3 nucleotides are TGTGCCAGCAGCTTAATATGGGAGGGCCTGTCCTACAATGAGCAGTTCTTC.